A selection of T cell receptor beta chains follows, all from one sample in a study of TIL therapy for anti-PD-1-resistant metastatic lung cancer. The method was immunoSEQ multiplex PCR; TCRdb's version includes in-frame clones alone and lacks a portion of them. The repertoire consists of fewer than 40,000 clones, with 74% occurring once and the leading ten covering 2.5% to 3%. The specimen comprised blood, sampled at baseline. Receptors originate from a woman aged 25-80 years with non-small cell lung cancer. CDR3s include the opening cysteine and the closing phenylalanine or tryptophan. D genes are given only for firm matches.

V,length,D,CDR3
TRBV5-1,15,TRBD1,CASSLAPGGGNTIYF
TRBV15,17,NA,CATSRDPGRRMNTEAFF
TRBV19,15,TRBD1,CASSIPTGANTEAFF
TRBV11-2,15,NA,CASSLEHSYYNEQFF
TRBV4-1,15,NA,CASSQVMDSGNTIYF
TRBV13,14,TRBD2,CASSSRLAGYEQYF
TRBV4-1,19,TRBD2,CASSQDGTSGSNGVNEQFF
TRBV15,16,NA,CATSRDLGKSNQPQHF
TRBV11-3,13,NA,CASSLLRVETQYF
TRBV11-2,12,NA,CASSLLRDTQYF
TRBV7-9,15,NA,CASSLVGSSYNEQFF
TRBV4-1,15,TRBD2,CASSPRLAGSYEQYF
TRBV2,15,NA,CASSNKRTANYGYTF
TRBV6-1,13,NA,CASSNQGNYGYTF
TRBV27,15,NA,CASSSGGGQGYEQYF
TRBV7-7,13,NA,CASSRDITDTQYF
TRBV5-6,17,TRBD2,CASSLWREASSYNEQFF
TRBV5-8,15,NA,CASSVDIPTNEKLFF
TRBV19,14,TRBD1,CASSLQGAFNEQFF
TRBV14,14,TRBD1,CASSLGRGRTEAFF
TRBV2,15,TRBD2,CASSASGRNSPEQFF
TRBV6-1,13,TRBD2,CAISGTSGNEQFF
TRBV21-1,18,NA,CASSKEGRCESETYEQYF
TRBV7-9,15,NA,CASSLDSGNTGELFF
TRBV6-5,13,NA,CAVGASMNTEAFF
TRBV6-6,15,TRBD2,CASSYPSGGFYEQYF
TRBV7-2,13,NA,CASSFVDNYGYTF
TRBV30,15,NA,CAWSPDTGNVGRLFF
TRBV19,12,TRBD1,CASGDSTGELFF
TRBV7-9,16,NA,CASSLIQGARATEAFF
TRBV7-9,13,NA,CASSLRGSREQFF
TRBV4-2,14,NA,CASKADTSNTEAFF
TRBV27,13,NA,CASTTGGSYEQYF
TRBV6-8,12,NA,CASSGSNEKLFF
TRBV5-1,15,NA,CASSPGWGVQETQYF
TRBV4-2,17,TRBD2,CASSPGTSGRAGNEQFF
TRBV9,19,TRBD2,CASSVVGGAGAGVTGELFF
TRBV30,12,NA,CAWSRARYGYTF
TRBV21-1,13,NA,CASSKPGANEQFF